This note documents a single T cell receptor (beta chain) sequence. This record comes from a study of blood T cell repertoires in COVID-19. For the study at large: Acute-phase and convalescent COVID-19 samples originated in the United States, Italy and Spain.

CDR1 is LNHDA, CDR2 SQIVND, per germline (reference sequence). After removal of 2 bases from V and 1 base from J, the junction contained 4 bases not matched to a gene. The CDR3 spans 16 residues. Authors' data handling: Researchers report that nucleated cell counts were estimated from reference gene primer amplification. The data were produced by immunoSEQ multiplex PCR, yet TCRdb's version contains in-frame clones alone and is incomplete. Clone size and V and J calls were adopted from that table, with D and trimming inferred from the DNA. The sample includes approximately 130,000 clones, around 82% seen only once; the top ten take 5.9%.

Material: peripheral blood. The clonotype comes from an elderly man with active or convalescent COVID-19. The rearrangement joins TRBV19 to TRBJ1-1; TRBD1 matches at 10 bases. This CDR3 is CASSILRQGANTEAFF. CDR3 DNA sequence: TGTGCCAGTAGTATATTGAGACAGGGGGCGAACACTGAAGCTTTCTTT.